This TCR beta chain emerged from a study of cytomegalovirus exposure and HLA in healthy donors. Regarding the study as a whole: The study had only CMV serostatus as immune exposure information.

In regard to this clone: What it binds is not known.

60 Vbeta and 13 Jbeta primers were used in PCR. The method was immunoSEQ multiplex PCR; TCRdb's version includes in-frame clones alone and lacks a portion of them. The sample lists approximately 200,000 clones, 75% to 85% occurring once. Germline lookup yields CDR1 LNHDA and CDR2 SQIVND (reference sequence). Trimming removed 6 bases from V and 4 bases from J; junction bases left unmatched: 7. The CDR3 contains 15 residues. Sequencing was carried out using PBMCs. The chain has TRBV19 and TRBJ1-5; 9 nucleotides match TRBD1. The receptor comes from a woman aged 45-60 years in good health and CMV-seronegative. The CDR3: CASRTPDRGNQPQHF. In DNA, the CDR3 is TGTGCCAGTAGAACCCCCGACAGGGGGAATCAGCCCCAGCATTTT. Using reference TRBV19 and TRBJ1-5 for the parts outside the CDR3, the full variable domain is DGGITQSPKYLFRKEGQNVTLSCEQNLNHDAMYWYRQDPGQGLRLIYYSQIVNDFQKGDIAEGYSVSREKKESFPLTVTSAQKNPTAFYLCASRTPDRGNQPQHFGDGTRLSIL.